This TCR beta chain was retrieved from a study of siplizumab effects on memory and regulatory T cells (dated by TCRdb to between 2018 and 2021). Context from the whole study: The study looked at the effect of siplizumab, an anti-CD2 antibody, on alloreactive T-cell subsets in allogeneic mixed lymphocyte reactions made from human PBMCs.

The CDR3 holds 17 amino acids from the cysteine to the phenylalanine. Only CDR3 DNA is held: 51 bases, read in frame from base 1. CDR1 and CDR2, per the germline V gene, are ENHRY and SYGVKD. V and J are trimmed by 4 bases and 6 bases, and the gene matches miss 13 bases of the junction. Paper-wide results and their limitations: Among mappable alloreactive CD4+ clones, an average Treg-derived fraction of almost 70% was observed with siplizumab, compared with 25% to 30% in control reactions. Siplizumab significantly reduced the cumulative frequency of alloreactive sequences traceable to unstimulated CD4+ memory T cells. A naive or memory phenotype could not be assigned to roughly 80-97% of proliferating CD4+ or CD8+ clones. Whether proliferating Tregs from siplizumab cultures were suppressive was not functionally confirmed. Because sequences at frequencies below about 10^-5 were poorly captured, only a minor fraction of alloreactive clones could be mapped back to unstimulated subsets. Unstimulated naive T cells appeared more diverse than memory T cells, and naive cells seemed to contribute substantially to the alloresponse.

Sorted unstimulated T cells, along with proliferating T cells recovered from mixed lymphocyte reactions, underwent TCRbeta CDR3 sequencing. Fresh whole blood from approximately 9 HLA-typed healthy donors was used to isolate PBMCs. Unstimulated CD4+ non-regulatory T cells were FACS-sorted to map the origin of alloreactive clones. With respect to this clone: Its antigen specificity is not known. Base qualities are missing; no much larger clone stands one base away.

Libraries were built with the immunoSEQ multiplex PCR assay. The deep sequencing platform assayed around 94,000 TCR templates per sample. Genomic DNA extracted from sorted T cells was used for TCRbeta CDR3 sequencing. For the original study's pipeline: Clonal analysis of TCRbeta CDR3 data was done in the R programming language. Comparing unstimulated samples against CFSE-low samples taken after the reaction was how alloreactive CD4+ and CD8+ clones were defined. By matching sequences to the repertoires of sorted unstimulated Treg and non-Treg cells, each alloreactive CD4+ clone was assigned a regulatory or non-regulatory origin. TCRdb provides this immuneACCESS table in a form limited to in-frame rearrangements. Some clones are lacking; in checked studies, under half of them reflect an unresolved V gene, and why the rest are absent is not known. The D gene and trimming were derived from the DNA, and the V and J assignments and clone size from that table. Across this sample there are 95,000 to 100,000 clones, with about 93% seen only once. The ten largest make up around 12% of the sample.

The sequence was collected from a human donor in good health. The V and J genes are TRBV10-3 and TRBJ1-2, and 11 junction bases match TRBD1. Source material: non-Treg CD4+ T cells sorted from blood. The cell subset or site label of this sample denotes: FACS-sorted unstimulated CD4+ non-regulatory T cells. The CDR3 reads CAISAVMPGQGGNGYTF. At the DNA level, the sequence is TGTGCCATCAGTGCGGTAATGCCGGGACAGGGGGGAAATGGCTACACCTTC.